This is a list of T cell receptor beta chains from one sample in a study of T cell repertoires in cytomegalovirus infection. TCRdb analysed the reads with MiXCR anew, one entry per CDR3 protein. The repertoire consists of approximately 70,000 distinct CDR3 sequences, with under 4.5% occurring once and the leading ten covering roughly 22%. The sequencing sample was made of PBMCs. The receptors were gathered from a human donor in good health (CMV status not recorded). Some clones in this sample may be carry-over from other donors' samples. CDR3s include the opening cysteine and the closing phenylalanine or tryptophan. The D gene is left open where the match is weak.

d_call	v_call	j_call	cdr3_aa
NA	TRBV7-2	TRBJ1-6	CASSLAFENSPLHF
NA	TRBV20-1	TRBJ2-3	CSLTLGTDTQYF
NA	TRBV7-9	TRBJ1-1	CASSLRGREAFF
NA	TRBV7-2	TRBJ1-2	CASSLGPGTSGYTF
NA	TRBV7-9	TRBJ1-1	CASSPENMNTEAFF
NA	TRBV7-3	TRBJ2-6	CASSARAGLGANVLTF
NA	TRBV7-2	TRBJ1-2	CASSLAPNYGYTF
TRBD1	TRBV7-2	TRBJ1-4	CASSPRGPTNEKLFF
TRBD2	TRBV7-2	TRBJ2-7	CASSPRATSGSEQYF
NA	TRBV29-1	TRBJ2-3	CSVGSGTDTQYF
NA	TRBV11-2	TRBJ2-1	CASSSPNGDNEQFF
TRBD2	TRBV11-3	TRBJ2-3	CASSLSTSGPTDTQYF
TRBD2	TRBV27	TRBJ2-1	CASSLGAGGPYNEQFF
TRBD2	TRBV20-1	TRBJ2-5	CSATRLAGNQETQYF
NA	TRBV7-6	TRBJ2-3	CASSLGELRRAPDTQYF
TRBD1	TRBV7-2	TRBJ2-3	CASSPTPGTGLDTQYF
TRBD2	TRBV7-2	TRBJ2-1	CASSTGGARGNEQFF
TRBD1	TRBV6-6	TRBJ1-2	CASSYTGTGIYGYTF
NA	TRBV20-1	TRBJ2-5	CSATHLLDGTARTQYF